This TCR beta chain originates from a study of T cell responses to AZD1222 COVID-19 vaccine. Study background: Some second doses came at about 4 weeks and others at about 12 weeks; these were pooled.

The repertoire was sequenced with immunoSEQ multiplex PCR; TCRdb's copy has only in-frame clones and lacks some. The sample shows approximately 100,000 clones, roughly 89% of them seen only once. This clone showed up just once. Germline V lookup: CDR1 SGHTA, CDR2 FQGNSA. The V end lost 8 bases, the J end lost 0 bases, and 11 bases lay between the germline ends. This CDR3 contains 14 residues. This clonotype originated in an adult in good health. This chain connects TRBV7-2 to TRBJ1-5; D ambiguous. The source was peripheral blood, collected on day 0 of AZD1222 vaccination. CDR3: CASGPVNSNQPQHF. DNA for the CDR3: TGTGCCAGCGGCCCTGTGAATAGCAATCAGCCCCAGCATTTT.